This T cell receptor (beta chain) was identified in a study of T-cell memory formation after mild COVID-19. In this sample, this clonotype turned up many times. TCRdb re-called the 5' RACE reads through MiXCR, storing one row per CDR3 protein. The sample has 350,000 to 500,000 distinct CDR3 sequences, more than 20% seen once. Germline-derived CDR1 and CDR2 are LNHNV and YYDKDF (reference sequence). The CDR3 is made up of 15 amino acids. Trimming took off 1 base at V and 1 base at J, with 10 bases between the two ends. This rearrangement joins TRBV15 to TRBJ1-1, with a possible D match to TRBD1 (5 bases). The sample comprised PBMCs or a T cell subset sorted from them (not recorded which). This TCR was recovered from an adult woman who had mild COVID-19 (a few samples of this study predate the infection). Cell type and time point are not known. The CDR3 protein is CATSRVARANTEAFF. The DNA of the CDR3 is TGTGCCACCAGCAGAGTCGCCAGGGCGAACACTGAAGCTTTCTTT.